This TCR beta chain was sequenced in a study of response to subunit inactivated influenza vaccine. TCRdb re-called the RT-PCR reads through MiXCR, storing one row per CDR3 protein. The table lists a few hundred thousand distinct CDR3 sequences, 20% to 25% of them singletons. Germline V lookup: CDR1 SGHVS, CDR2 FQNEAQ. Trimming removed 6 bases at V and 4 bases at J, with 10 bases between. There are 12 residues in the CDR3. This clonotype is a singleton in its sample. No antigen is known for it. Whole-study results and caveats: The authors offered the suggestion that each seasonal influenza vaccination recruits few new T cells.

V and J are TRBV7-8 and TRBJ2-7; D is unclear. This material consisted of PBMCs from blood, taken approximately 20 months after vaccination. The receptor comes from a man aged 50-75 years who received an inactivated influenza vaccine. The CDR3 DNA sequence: TGTGCCAGCAGTCAGAGTAGGTACGAGCAGTACTTC. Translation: CASSQSRYEQYF.